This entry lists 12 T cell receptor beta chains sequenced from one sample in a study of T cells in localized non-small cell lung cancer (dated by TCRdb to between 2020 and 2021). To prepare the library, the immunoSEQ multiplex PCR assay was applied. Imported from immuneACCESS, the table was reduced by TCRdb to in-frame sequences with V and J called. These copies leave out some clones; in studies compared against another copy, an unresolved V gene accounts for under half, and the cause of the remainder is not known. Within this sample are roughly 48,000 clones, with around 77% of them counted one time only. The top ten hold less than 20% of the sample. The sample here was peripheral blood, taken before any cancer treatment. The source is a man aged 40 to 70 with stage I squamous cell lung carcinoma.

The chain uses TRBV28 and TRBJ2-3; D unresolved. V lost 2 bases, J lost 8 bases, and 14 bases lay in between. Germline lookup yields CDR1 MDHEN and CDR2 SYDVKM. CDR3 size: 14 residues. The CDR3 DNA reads TGTGCCAGCAGTTTAGCAGCCCGGTGGGGTACGCAGTATTTT. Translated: CASSLAARWGTQYF.

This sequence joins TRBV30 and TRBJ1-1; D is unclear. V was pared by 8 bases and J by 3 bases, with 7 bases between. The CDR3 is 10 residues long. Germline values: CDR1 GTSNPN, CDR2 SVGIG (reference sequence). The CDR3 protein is CAGVYTEAFF. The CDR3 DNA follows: TGTGCCGGGGTTTACACTGAAGCTTTCTTT. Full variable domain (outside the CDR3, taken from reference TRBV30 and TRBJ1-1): SQTIHQWPATLVQPVGSPLSLECTVEGTSNPNLYWYRQAAGRGLQLLFYSVGIGQISSEVPQNLSASRPQDRQFILSSKKLLLSDSGFYLCAGVYTEAFFGQGTRLTVV.

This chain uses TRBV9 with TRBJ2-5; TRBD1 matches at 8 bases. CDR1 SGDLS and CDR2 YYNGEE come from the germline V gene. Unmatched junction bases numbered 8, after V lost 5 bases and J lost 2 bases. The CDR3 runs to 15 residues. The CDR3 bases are TGTGCCAGCAGTGCAGGACAGGGCCTTCAAGAGACCCAGTACTTC. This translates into CASSAGQGLQETQYF.

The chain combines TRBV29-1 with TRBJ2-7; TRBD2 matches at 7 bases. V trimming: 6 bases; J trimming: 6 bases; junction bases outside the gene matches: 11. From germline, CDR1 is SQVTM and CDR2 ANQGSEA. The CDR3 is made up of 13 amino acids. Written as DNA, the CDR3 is TGCAGCGTCTCCCTAATGGGGGGGGGCGAGCAGTACTTC. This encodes CSVSLMGGGEQYF.

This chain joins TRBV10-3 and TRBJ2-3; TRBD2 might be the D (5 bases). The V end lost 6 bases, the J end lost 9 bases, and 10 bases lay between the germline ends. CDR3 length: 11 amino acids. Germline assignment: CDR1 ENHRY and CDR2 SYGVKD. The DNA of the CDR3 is TGTGCCATCAGCGGGATGAGGACGCAGTATTTT. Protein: CAISGMRTQYF.

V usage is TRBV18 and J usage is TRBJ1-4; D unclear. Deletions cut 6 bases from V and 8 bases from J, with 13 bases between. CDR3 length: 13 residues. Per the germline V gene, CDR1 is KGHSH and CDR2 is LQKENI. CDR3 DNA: TGTGCCAGCTCTTCGGGGTTGGGCGAAAAACTGTTTTTT. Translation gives CASSSGLGEKLFF.

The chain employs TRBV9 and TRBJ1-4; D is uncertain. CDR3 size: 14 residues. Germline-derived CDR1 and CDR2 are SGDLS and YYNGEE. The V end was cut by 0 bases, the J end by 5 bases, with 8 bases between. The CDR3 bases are TGTGCCAGCAGCGTAGGGGCGGCGAATGAAAAACTGTTTTTT. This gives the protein CASSVGAANEKLFF.

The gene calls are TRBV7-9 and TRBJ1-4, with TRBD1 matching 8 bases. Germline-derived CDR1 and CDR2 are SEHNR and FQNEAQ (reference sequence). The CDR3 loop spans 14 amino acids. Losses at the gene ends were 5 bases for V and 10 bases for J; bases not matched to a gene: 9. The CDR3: CASSASTGDGKLFF. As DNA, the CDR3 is TGTGCCAGCAGCGCCTCGACAGGGGATGGAAAACTGTTTTTT. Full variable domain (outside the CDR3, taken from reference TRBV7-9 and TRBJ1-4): DTGVSQNPRHKITKRGQNVTFRCDPISEHNRLYWYRQTLGQGPEFLTYFQNEAQLEKSRLLSDRFSAERPKGSFSTLEIQRTEQGDSAMYLCASSASTGDGKLFFGSGTQLSVL.

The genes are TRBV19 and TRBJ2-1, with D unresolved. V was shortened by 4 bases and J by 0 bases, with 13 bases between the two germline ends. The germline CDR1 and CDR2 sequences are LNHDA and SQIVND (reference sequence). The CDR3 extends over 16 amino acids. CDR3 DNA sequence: TGTGCCAGTAGTACTAGAGACAAGTCCTCCTACAATGAGCAGTTCTTC. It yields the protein CASSTRDKSSYNEQFF.

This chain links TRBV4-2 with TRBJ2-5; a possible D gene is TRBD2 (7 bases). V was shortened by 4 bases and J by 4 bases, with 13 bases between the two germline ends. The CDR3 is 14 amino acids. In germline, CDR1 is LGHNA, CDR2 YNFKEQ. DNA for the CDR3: TGTGCCAGCAGCCGGGGGGGGCAACGAGAGACCCAGTACTTC. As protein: CASSRGGQRETQYF.

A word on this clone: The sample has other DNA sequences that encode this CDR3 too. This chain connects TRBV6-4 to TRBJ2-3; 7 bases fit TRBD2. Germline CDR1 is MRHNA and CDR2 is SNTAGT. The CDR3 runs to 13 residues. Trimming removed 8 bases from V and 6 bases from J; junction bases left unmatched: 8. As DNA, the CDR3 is TGTGCCAGCGGGGAGGGGCACACGGATACGCAGTATTTT. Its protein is CASGEGHTDTQYF.

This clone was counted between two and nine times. The CDR3 coding sequence is TGTGCCAGCAGTGTACAGGGATCGAGCTCCTACGAGCAGTACTTC. Translation: CASSVQGSSSYEQYF. The chain couples TRBV2 to TRBJ2-7, with D perhaps matching TRBD1 (6 bases). Looked up from germline, CDR1 is SNHLY and CDR2 is FYNNEI. The CDR3 is 15 residues long. The germline V and J ends were trimmed by 4 bases and 0 bases, with 13 bases remaining between them.